This passage covers 8 T cell receptor beta chains from one sample sequenced in a study of T cells in Graves' hyperthyroidism and ophthalmopathy. TCR beta CDR3 regions were amplified from RNA transcripts. A first-round RT-PCR of the TCR CDR3 used the HTBI primer set. One entry per CDR3 protein, called by TCRdb with MiXCR from the multiplex PCR reads. The sample lists roughly 98,000 distinct CDR3 sequences; 35% to 50% were seen once. The sample consisted of peripheral blood or thyroid tissue (not recorded which). All receptors come from a woman aged 25-40 years with Graves' hyperthyroidism.

This clonotype came up many times. V is TRBV5-5 and J is TRBJ1-5; TRBD1 matches 7 bases. The CDR3 is 18 residues long. CDR1 is SGHKS and CDR2 is YYEKEE in the germline V gene (reference sequence). V was pared by 4 bases and J by 0 bases, with 13 bases of the junction left unmatched. This CDR3 reads CASSPTLAGTDSNQPQHF. CDR3 nucleotides: TGTGCCAGCAGCCCGACCTTAGCCGGGACAGATAGCAATCAGCCCCAGCATTTT. Full variable domain (missing parts from reference TRBV5-5 and TRBJ1-5): DAGVTQSPTHLIKTRGQQVTLRCSPISGHKSVSWYQQVLGQGPQFIFQYYEKEERGRGNFPDRFSARQFPNYSSELNVNALLLGDSALYLCASSPTLAGTDSNQPQHFGDGTRLSIL.

This clonotype was counted many times. CDR3 loop: CASSFGTGGEETQYF. The CDR3 DNA follows: TGTGCCAGCAGCTTCGGGACAGGGGGCGAAGAGACCCAGTACTTC. This sequence joins TRBV11-2 and TRBJ2-5; 12 bases fit TRBD1. The germline gives CDR1 SGHAT, CDR2 FQNNGV. Trimming at V came to 3 bases and at J to 3 bases, leaving 2 bases not matched to a gene. CDR3 length: 15 residues. Complete variable domain (other parts from reference TRBV11-2 and TRBJ2-5): EAGVAQSPRYKIIEKRQSVAFWCNPISGHATLYWYQQILGQGPKLLIQFQNNGVVDDSQLPKDRFSAERLKGVDSTLKIQPAKLEDSAVYLCASSFGTGGEETQYFGPGTRLLVL.

V and J are TRBV7-9 and TRBJ2-2, with TRBD1 identical over 10 bases. From germline, CDR1 is SEHNR and CDR2 FQNEAQ (reference sequence). Unmatched junction bases numbered 9, after V lost 5 bases and J lost 3 bases. The CDR3 length is 17 residues. CDR3 loop: CASSPPPGQGHTGELFF. DNA of the CDR3: TGTGCCAGCAGCCCCCCCCCGGGACAGGGGCACACCGGGGAGCTGTTTTTT.

The chain recombines TRBV15 with TRBJ1-1; weak D call: TRBD1 (5 bases). From germline, CDR1 is LNHNV and CDR2 YYDKDF (reference sequence). The CDR3 spans 13 residues. Trimming left V 3 bases short and J 5 bases short, with 10 bases between. The CDR3 nucleotides are TGTGCCACCAGCAGTGAAGAGGGGACTGAAGCTTTCTTT. This translates into CATSSEEGTEAFF.

This clonotype has at least ten counts. V is TRBV15 and J is TRBJ1-5; TRBD1 is a possible D gene (5 bases). The CDR3 is 15 residues long. The germline V and J ends were trimmed by 0 bases and 7 bases, with 13 bases remaining between them. Germline CDR1 LNHNV, CDR2 YYDKDF (reference sequence). The CDR3 nucleotides are TGTGCCACCAGCAGAGATGGGGGATACGGGCAGCCCCAGCATTTT. Protein: CATSRDGGYGQPQHF.

The chain recombines TRBV7-2 with TRBJ2-7; 7 bases line up with TRBD2. V gave up 4 bases and J gave up 2 bases; unmatched junction bases: 8. This CDR3 region has 15 residues. From germline, CDR1 is SGHTA and CDR2 FQGNSA. CDR3 DNA: TGTGCCAGCAGCTGGGCGGCGGGGGAGACCTACGAGCAGTACTTC. It translates to CASSWAAGETYEQYF. Full variable domain (remainder filled in from reference TRBV7-2 and TRBJ2-7): GAGVSQSPSNKVTEKGKDVELRCDPISGHTALYWYRQSLGQGLEFLIYFQGNSAPDKSGLPSDRFSAERTGGSVSTLTIQRTQQEDSAVYLCASSWAAGETYEQYFGPGTRLTVT.

This clonotype was counted at least ten times. This chain joins TRBV4-2 and TRBJ2-5; D is unresolved. The CDR3 sequence is 12 residues long. Trimming took off 4 bases at V and 4 bases at J, with 7 bases between the two ends. Per the germline V gene, CDR1 is LGHNA and CDR2 is YNFKEQ. The DNA of the CDR3 is TGTGCCAGCAGCCGCCCCTCAGAGACCCAGTACTTC. Protein product: CASSRPSETQYF.

This clonotype was seen at least ten times. This chain links TRBV10-3 with TRBJ2-7, with 10 positions matching TRBD2. CDR3 length equals 13 residues. Germline loops: CDR1 ENHRY, CDR2 SYGVKD. Losses at the gene ends were 6 bases for V and 11 bases for J; bases not matched to a gene: 10. CDR3 nucleotides: TGTGCCATCAGCGAAACGACCGGGACTAGCGAGTACTTC. Translated: CAISETTGTSEYF.